This TCR beta chain is from a study of cytomegalovirus exposure and HLA in healthy donors. This CDR3 comprises 13 residues. With V trimmed by 4 bases and J by 2 bases, 1 base remained unmatched. Germline V CDR1 and CDR2: SGHRS, YFSETQ. This PCR relied on a set of 60 Vbeta primers and 13 Jbeta primers. Sequenced by immunoSEQ multiplex PCR; TCRdb stores in-frame clones only, minus some. The sample comprises around 98,000 clones, 75% to 85% of which are singletons, and approximately 3.6% rests with the top ten. Study findings and constraints: One variant, a missense change in DCLRE1C, was linked in a later analysis to TCR beta V- and J-gene trimming. Rare TCR sequences predominated, though certain public TCRs were found in many donors. Among the CMV-associated chains, a few were confirmed in vitro as specific for CMV antigens.

A note on this clone: What it binds is not known.

Source material: PBMCs. The source of this sequence is a woman in her thirties or forties in good health and CMV-seronegative. This sequence joins TRBV5-1 and TRBJ2-3; 7 bases map to TRBD1. The CDR3, as DNA: TGCGCCAGCAGCGGGACAGTCACAGATACGCAGTATTTT. Protein sequence: CASSGTVTDTQYF.